The 30 T cell receptor beta chains in this list originate from one sample, sequenced in a study of blood T cell repertoires in COVID-19. The method was immunoSEQ multiplex PCR; TCRdb's version includes in-frame clones alone and lacks a portion of them. The data show roughly 270,000 clones, approximately 78% seen once. The sequenced sample consisted of PBMCs or T cells enriched from blood (not recorded which). The receptors were sampled from a man aged 35 to 55 who had been exposed to COVID-19.

Here the CDR3 DNA reads TGTGCCAGCAGCTTAAGAGGGAGCAATCAGCCCCAGCATTTT. Translation: CASSLRGSNQPQHF. The V and J genes are TRBV7-2 and TRBJ1-5; D is ambiguous. The germline V gene has CDR1 SGHTA and CDR2 FQGNSA. This CDR3 comprises 14 residues. V shed 2 bases and J shed 1 base, with 6 bases lying between them. The full variable domain, its missing parts supplied by reference TRBV7-2 and TRBJ1-5, is GAGVSQSPSNKVTEKGKDVELRCDPISGHTALYWYRQSLGQGLEFLIYFQGNSAPDKSGLPSDRFSAERTGGSVSTLTIQRTQQEDSAVYLCASSLRGSNQPQHFGDGTRLSIL.

The chain links TRBV7-9 to TRBJ1-1; 8 bases map to TRBD1. The CDR3 length is 17 residues. Germline trimming cut 0 bases from V and 0 bases from J; bases unmatched to any gene: 6. Per germline, CDR1 SEHNR and CDR2 FQNEAQ (reference sequence). The CDR3 is CASSLATGEGMNTEAFF. CDR3 coding DNA: TGTGCCAGCAGCTTAGCGACAGGGGAGGGGATGAACACTGAAGCTTTCTTT.

The gene calls are TRBV4-2 and TRBJ2-3; TRBD2 is a possible D gene (6 bases). Germline CDR1 reads LGHNA; CDR2 reads YNFKEQ. This CDR3 region has 20 residues. V was clipped by 1 base and J by 0 bases, with 23 bases between them. CDR3 loop: CASSQVRSSGIAASTDTQYF. CDR3 nucleotides: TGTGCCAGCAGCCAAGTTAGGAGTAGCGGAATAGCCGCTAGCACAGATACGCAGTATTTT.

The CDR3 here is CASIGEAGNTIYF. CDR3 nucleotide sequence: TGTGCCAGCATAGGGGAAGCTGGAAACACCATATATTTT. The J gene is TRBJ1-3, the V gene TRBV6-5; possible D gene TRBD1, 5 bases. The CDR3 is 13 residues long. Germline V gene data show CDR1 as MNHEY and CDR2 as SVGAGI. Trimming pared 7 bases from V and 2 bases from J, leaving 9 bases between.

The genes are TRBV12-3 or TRBV12-4 and TRBJ1-5; D gene uncertain. V lost 8 bases and J 7 bases, leaving 3 bases between the germline ends. The CDR3 runs to 9 residues. CDR3 in amino acids: CASSQPQHF. CDR3 DNA sequence: TGTGCCAGCTCGCAGCCCCAGCATTTT.

This chain links TRBV7-9 with TRBJ2-3; 7 nucleotides line up with TRBD1. Germline CDR1 and CDR2: SEHNR and FQNEAQ (reference sequence). The length of the CDR3 is 19 residues. V lost 2 bases and J lost 2; bases outside the gene matches: 16. Written as DNA, the CDR3 is TGTGCCAGCAGCTTAATAGGGCAGGCACAGGGGCGCTACACAGATACGCAGTATTTT. Translating gives CASSLIGQAQGRYTDTQYF.

V is TRBV5-4 and J is TRBJ2-1; 7 bases fit TRBD1. Germline values: CDR1 SGHNT, CDR2 YYREEE (reference sequence). After removal of 4 bases from V and 5 bases from J, the junction contained 12 bases not matched to a gene. The CDR3 runs to 16 residues. The chain's CDR3 is CASSLRSRGSNNEQFF. CDR3 sequence (DNA): TGTGCCAGCAGCCTGAGGTCCAGGGGGAGTAACAATGAGCAGTTCTTC.

This chain links TRBV19 with TRBJ1-1; TRBD1 is a possible D gene (6 bases). The CDR3 is 13 amino acids. Deletions cut 9 bases from V and 11 bases from J, with 22 bases between. CDR1 and CDR2 (germline): LNHDA, SQIVND (reference sequence). For the CDR3, the DNA is TGTGCCAGCCGACGGGGGGACACGGGTAGTGCTTTCTTT. Protein product: CASRRGDTGSAFF.

This clone was found once. CDR3 in amino acids: CSARWRAEQYF. The CDR3 DNA sequence: TGCAGTGCTAGATGGAGAGCAGAGCAGTACTTC. The V and J genes are TRBV20-1 and TRBJ2-7; D is unclear. V was pared by 2 bases and J by 7 bases, with 9 bases between. CDR1 is DFQATT, CDR2 SNEGSKA, per germline (reference sequence). This CDR3 contains 11 residues.

The chain has TRBV19 and TRBJ2-3, with D tentatively TRBD2 (5 bases). V lost 7 bases to trimming and J lost 2 bases, with 10 bases between them. Germline V lookup: CDR1 LNHDA, CDR2 SQIVND (reference sequence). This CDR3 contains 13 residues. CDR3 sequence: CASTRGATDTQYF. The CDR3 nucleotides read TGTGCCAGTACCCGGGGTGCCACAGATACGCAGTATTTT.

The chain is built from TRBV24-1 and TRBJ1-2, with a possible D match to TRBD1 (6 bases). The V end was cut by 8 bases, the J end by 5 bases, with 8 bases between. Germline V gene sequence: CDR1 KGHDR, CDR2 SFDVKD. This CDR3 is 11 amino acids long. In nucleotides, the CDR3 is TGTGCCACCAAGGGGGAATATGGCTACACCTTC. It is translated as CATKGEYGYTF.

This chain joins TRBV15 and TRBJ2-7; possibly TRBD1 for D (5 bases). Trimming left V 0 bases short and J 4 bases short, with 13 bases between. Germline CDR1 reads LNHNV; CDR2 reads YYDKDF (reference sequence). The CDR3 totals 15 residues. The CDR3 region is CATSRDPGQGYEQYF. DNA of the CDR3: TGTGCCACCAGCAGAGATCCAGGGCAAGGGTACGAGCAGTACTTC.

The chain has TRBV29-1 and TRBJ2-1, with 8 bases fitting TRBD2. V lost 7 bases to trimming and J lost 0 bases; unmatched junction nucleotides: 11. CDR1 and CDR2 (germline): SQVTM, ANQGSEA. This CDR3 has 16 residues. This chain's CDR3 is CSARNSGRGSYNEQFF. The CDR3 DNA reads as TGCAGCGCCCGAAATTCCGGGAGGGGCTCCTACAATGAGCAGTTCTTC.

The rearrangement joins TRBV19 to TRBJ1-1; D is undetermined. The CDR3 contains 13 residues. V lost 4 bases to trimming and J lost 2 bases, with 8 bases between them. In germline, CDR1 is LNHDA, CDR2 SQIVND (reference sequence). The CDR3 nucleotides read TGTGCCAGTAGTACTCAGAAAAACACTGAAGCTTTCTTT. As protein: CASSTQKNTEAFF. Full variable domain (rest looked up from reference TRBV19 and TRBJ1-1): DGGITQSPKYLFRKEGQNVTLSCEQNLNHDAMYWYRQDPGQGLRLIYYSQIVNDFQKGDIAEGYSVSREKKESFPLTVTSAQKNPTAFYLCASSTQKNTEAFFGQGTRLTVV.

V usage is TRBV29-1 and J usage is TRBJ2-7; TRBD1 agrees at 8 bases. Trimming took 5 bases from V and 3 from J; bases not matched to a gene: 9. The CDR3 totals 14 residues. Germline loops: CDR1 SQVTM, CDR2 ANQGSEA. For the CDR3, the DNA is TGCAGCGTTATACCGGGACAGGATGGCTACGAGCAGTACTTC. Translating it yields CSVIPGQDGYEQYF.

The table lists this clone with a few counts. The genes are TRBV25-1 and TRBJ2-2; 8 bases align to TRBD1. Germline V gene lookup returns CDR1 MGHDK and CDR2 SYGVNS. The CDR3 contains 14 residues. V shed 4 bases, J shed 6 bases, and the junction held 4 bases outside the gene matches. CDR3 amino acids: CASSGQQGAGELFF. The CDR3 region has the DNA TGTGCCAGCAGTGGGCAACAGGGGGCCGGGGAGCTGTTTTTT.

The rearrangement links TRBV12-3 or TRBV12-4 to TRBJ1-2; 7 bases are a match to TRBD1. CDR3 length: 12 residues. The V and J ends lost 2 bases and 8 bases, in that order; junction bases with no gene match: 2. The CDR3 is CASSLSRGGYTF. For the CDR3, the DNA is TGTGCCAGCAGTTTATCCAGGGGGGGCTACACCTTC.

The chain links TRBV6-4 to TRBJ2-4; D possibly corresponds to TRBD1 (5 bases). The V end was cut by 0 bases, the J end by 8 bases, with 11 bases between. The CDR3 covers 14 residues. Looked up from germline, CDR1 is MRHNA and CDR2 is SNTAGT. CDR3 sequence reads: CASSDSRQGHIQYF. The CDR3 DNA reads as TGTGCCAGCAGTGACTCCCGTCAGGGTCACATTCAGTACTTC.

The chain uses TRBV6-6 and TRBJ2-3; 8 bases agree with TRBD1. V shed 4 bases, J shed 6 bases, and the junction held 6 bases outside the gene matches. CDR3 size: 14 residues. In germline, CDR1 is MNHNY, CDR2 SVGAGI (reference sequence). The CDR3 loop is CASSSDRGADTQYF. CDR3 coding DNA: TGTGCCAGCAGTTCTGACAGGGGCGCTGATACGCAGTATTTT.

The chain employs TRBV5-4 and TRBJ2-5, with no clear D. This CDR3 spans 14 amino acids. Trimming shortened V by 2 bases and J by 5 bases, and 13 bases separated the two germline ends. In germline, CDR1 is SGHNT, CDR2 YYREEE (reference sequence). The CDR3 sequence: CASSLEVGRETQYF. The DNA for the CDR3 is TGTGCCAGCAGCTTAGAGGTTGGAAGGGAGACCCAGTACTTC.

The chain couples TRBV2 to TRBJ2-1; 9 nucleotides match TRBD2. V gave up 8 bases and J gave up 8 bases; unmatched junction bases: 10. CDR3 size: 14 residues. Germline V lookup: CDR1 SNHLY, CDR2 FYNNEI. As DNA, the CDR3 is TGTGCCAGCTCCTTAACGGGACTAGCCCATGAGCAGTTCTTC. Translation gives CASSLTGLAHEQFF. The full variable domain, completed using reference TRBV2 and TRBJ2-1, is EPEVTQTPSHQVTQMGQEVILRCVPISNHLYFYWYRQILGQKVEFLVSFYNNEISEKSEIFDDQFSVERPDGSNFTLKIRSTKLEDSAMYFCASSLTGLAHEQFFGPGTRLTVL.

This chain uses TRBV4-2 with TRBJ1-1, with TRBD1 as a possible D gene (5 bases). The CDR3 covers 14 residues. Deletions cut 4 bases from V and 5 bases from J, with 14 bases between. Germline V lookup: CDR1 LGHNA, CDR2 YNFKEQ. The CDR3, as DNA: TGTGCCAGCAGCCGCGGGGGGGTAGGAACTGAAGCTTTCTTT. Amino acids: CASSRGGVGTEAFF.

This clone was detected only once. CDR3 in amino acids: CASSRAGTSSEQYF. As DNA, the CDR3 is TGTGCCAGCAGCCGAGCCGGGACTAGCAGCGAGCAGTACTTC. This chain joins TRBV3-1 (or the pseudogene TRBV3-2) and TRBJ2-7; TRBD2 matches 9 bases. Germline CDR1 LGHDT, CDR2 YNNKEL (reference sequence). The CDR3 runs to 14 residues. J was trimmed by 6 bases and V by 4 bases; bases with no gene match: 7.

This clone was seen more than once but under ten times. V and J are TRBV30 and TRBJ1-5; D not resolved. Per germline, CDR1 GTSNPN and CDR2 SVGIG (reference sequence). V lost 1 base and J lost 7, with 11 bases in between. CDR3 size: 13 residues. This CDR3 is CAWSGAGRQPQHF. CDR3 in DNA: TGTGCCTGGAGTGGAGCGGGCCGGCAGCCCCAGCATTTT.

A remark on this clone: Other DNA sequences of this sample code for an identical CDR3. This rearrangement joins TRBV6-1 to TRBJ2-7; TRBD2 aligns across 8 bases. The CDR3 loop spans 15 amino acids. Germline CDR1 and CDR2: MNHNS and SASEGT. J gave up 2 bases and V 2 bases, and 5 bases lay outside the gene matches. This CDR3 reads CASSEQSGRAYEQYF. The DNA for the CDR3 is TGTGCCAGCAGTGAACAGAGCGGGAGAGCCTACGAGCAGTACTTC.

The rearrangement joins TRBV28 to TRBJ2-1, with 9 bases fitting TRBD1. The germline CDR1 and CDR2 sequences are MDHEN and SYDVKM. The CDR3 contains 16 residues. With V trimmed by 6 bases and J by 3 bases, 9 bases remained unmatched. The CDR3 loop is CASRAGRQGDYNEQFF. In DNA, the CDR3 is TGTGCCAGCAGAGCGGGGCGACAGGGGGACTACAATGAGCAGTTCTTC.

This clone came up a few times. In nucleotides, the CDR3 is TGTGCCAGCCGATCACCCACCGGGGGTCGGACTGAAGCTTTCTTT. Its protein product is CASRSPTGGRTEAFF. The chain couples TRBV27 to TRBJ1-1; D perhaps matches TRBD1 (5 bases). Germline V gene sequence: CDR1 MNHEY, CDR2 SMNVEV (reference sequence). This CDR3 has 15 amino acids. The ends were cut back, 8 bases at V and 5 bases at J, with 21 bases in the middle.

With respect to this clone: Germline and junction disagree at one end, which may indicate a read error. The chain uses TRBV7-7 and TRBJ2-5; TRBD2 is a possible D gene (6 bases). The CDR3 consists of 14 residues. Per the germline V gene, CDR1 is SSHAT and CDR2 is FNYEAQ (reference sequence). CDR3 nucleotides: TGTGCTAGCAGCTTAGGTTCGGGAGAAGAGACCCAGTACTTC. Its protein product is CASSLGSGEETQYF.

The chain has TRBV4-1 and TRBJ2-7; D is perhaps TRBD2 (5 bases). CDR3 size: 15 residues. Germline V gene sequence: CDR1 MGHRA, CDR2 YSYEKL. V shed 0 bases and J shed 6 bases, with 15 bases lying between them. The CDR3 protein is CASSQDLAFTSEQYF. CDR3 nucleotide sequence: TGCGCCAGCAGCCAAGACCTAGCTTTTACAAGCGAGCAGTACTTC.

In DNA, the CDR3 is TGCGCCAGCAGCCGAACTATAGCGGGGACAGATACGCAGTATTTT. It encodes CASSRTIAGTDTQYF. The chain uses TRBV4-1 and TRBJ2-3; TRBD2 matches 8 bases. Trimming cost V 4 bases and J 3 bases; bases outside gene matches: 6. The germline CDR1 and CDR2 sequences are MGHRA and YSYEKL. This CDR3 contains 15 residues.